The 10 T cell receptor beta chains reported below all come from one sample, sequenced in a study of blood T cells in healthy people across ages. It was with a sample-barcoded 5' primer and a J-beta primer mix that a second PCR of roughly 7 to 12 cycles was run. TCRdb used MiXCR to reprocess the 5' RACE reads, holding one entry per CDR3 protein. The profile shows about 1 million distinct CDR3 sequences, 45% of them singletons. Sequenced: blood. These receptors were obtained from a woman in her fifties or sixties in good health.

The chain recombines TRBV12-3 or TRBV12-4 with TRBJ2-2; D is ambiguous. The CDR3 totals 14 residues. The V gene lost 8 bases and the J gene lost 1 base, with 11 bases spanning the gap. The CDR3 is CASSILVNTGELFF. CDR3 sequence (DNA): TGTGCCAGCTCCATCTTAGTGAACACCGGGGAGCTGTTTTTT.

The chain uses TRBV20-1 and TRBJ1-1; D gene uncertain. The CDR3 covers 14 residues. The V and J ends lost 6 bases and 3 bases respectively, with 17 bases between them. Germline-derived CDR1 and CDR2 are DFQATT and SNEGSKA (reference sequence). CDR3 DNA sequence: TGCAGTGCCCTACCTACGAGGACCGACACTGAAGCTTTCTTT. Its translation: CSALPTRTDTEAFF.

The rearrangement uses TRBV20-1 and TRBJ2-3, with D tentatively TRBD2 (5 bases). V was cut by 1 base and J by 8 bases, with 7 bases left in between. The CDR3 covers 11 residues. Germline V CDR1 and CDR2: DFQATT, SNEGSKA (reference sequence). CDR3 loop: CSARGGVTQYF. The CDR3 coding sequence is TGCAGTGCTAGAGGGGGAGTTACGCAGTATTTT.

CDR3 sequence: CASRPPLSTGNSPLHF. CDR3 nucleotides: TGTGCCAGCAGGCCCCCCCTGTCGACTGGTAATTCACCCCTCCACTTT. The gene calls are TRBV28 and TRBJ1-6; unclear D gene. This CDR3 is built from 16 residues. V lost 6 bases and J lost 6, with 18 bases in between. The germline V gene encodes CDR1 MDHEN and CDR2 SYDVKM.

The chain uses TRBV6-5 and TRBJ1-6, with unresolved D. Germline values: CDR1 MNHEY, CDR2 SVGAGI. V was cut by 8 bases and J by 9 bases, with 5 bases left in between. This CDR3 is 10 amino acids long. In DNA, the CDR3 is TGTGCCAGCGGAGGTTCACCCCTCCACTTT. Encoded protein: CASGGSPLHF.

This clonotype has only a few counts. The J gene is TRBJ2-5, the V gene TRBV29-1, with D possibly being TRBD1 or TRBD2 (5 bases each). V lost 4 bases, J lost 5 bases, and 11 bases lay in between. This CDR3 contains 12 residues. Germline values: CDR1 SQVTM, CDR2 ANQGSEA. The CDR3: CSVVQGAETQYF. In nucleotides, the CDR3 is TGCAGCGTTGTTCAGGGAGCGGAGACCCAGTACTTC.

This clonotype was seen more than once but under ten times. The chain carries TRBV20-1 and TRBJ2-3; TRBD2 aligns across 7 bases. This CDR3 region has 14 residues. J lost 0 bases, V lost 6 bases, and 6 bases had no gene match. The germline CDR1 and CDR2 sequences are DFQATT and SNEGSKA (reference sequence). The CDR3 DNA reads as TGCAGTGCCCGAACTAGCGTTAGCACAGATACGCAGTATTTT. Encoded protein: CSARTSVSTDTQYF.

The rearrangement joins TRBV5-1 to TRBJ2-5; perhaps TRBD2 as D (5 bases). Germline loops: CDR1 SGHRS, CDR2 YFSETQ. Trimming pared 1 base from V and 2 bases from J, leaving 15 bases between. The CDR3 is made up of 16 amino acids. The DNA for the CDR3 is TGCGCCAGCAGCTTGTACCAGCCGCGGGTACAAGAGACCCAGTACTTC. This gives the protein CASSLYQPRVQETQYF.

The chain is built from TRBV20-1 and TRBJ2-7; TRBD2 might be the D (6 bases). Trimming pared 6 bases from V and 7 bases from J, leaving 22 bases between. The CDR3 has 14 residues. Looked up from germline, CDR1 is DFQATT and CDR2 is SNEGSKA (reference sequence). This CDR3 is CSASSSGASREQYF. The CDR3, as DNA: TGCAGTGCGAGCTCGTCGGGAGCCTCTCGGGAGCAGTACTTC.

The CDR3 region has the DNA TGTGCCATCAGTGGGACAGGGGGCCCAGATACGCAGTATTTT. Protein: CAISGTGGPDTQYF. The rearrangement links TRBV10-3 to TRBJ2-3; TRBD1 aligns across 11 bases. After removal of 4 bases from V and 4 bases from J, the junction contained 1 base not matched to a gene. The CDR3 is 14 amino acids. CDR1 is ENHRY and CDR2 is SYGVKD in the germline V gene.